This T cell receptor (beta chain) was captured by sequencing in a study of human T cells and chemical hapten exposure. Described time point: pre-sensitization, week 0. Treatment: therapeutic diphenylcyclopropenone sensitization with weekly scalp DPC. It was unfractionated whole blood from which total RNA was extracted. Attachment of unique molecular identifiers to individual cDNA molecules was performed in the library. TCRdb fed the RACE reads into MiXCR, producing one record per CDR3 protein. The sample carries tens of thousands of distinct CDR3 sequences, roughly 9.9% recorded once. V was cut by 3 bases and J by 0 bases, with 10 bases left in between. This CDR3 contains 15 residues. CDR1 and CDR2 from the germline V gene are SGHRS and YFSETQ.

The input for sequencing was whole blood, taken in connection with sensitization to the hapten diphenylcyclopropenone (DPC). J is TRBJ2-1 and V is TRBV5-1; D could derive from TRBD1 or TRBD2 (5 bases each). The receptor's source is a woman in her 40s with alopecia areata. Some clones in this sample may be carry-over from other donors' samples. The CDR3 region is CASSSGTGSYNEQFF. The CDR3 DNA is TGCGCCAGCAGCTCCGGGACGGGCTCCTACAATGAGCAGTTCTTC.